The 26 T cell receptor beta chains below come from one sample, sequenced in a study of blood T cell repertoires in COVID-19. The data were produced by immunoSEQ multiplex PCR, yet TCRdb's version contains in-frame clones alone and is incomplete. Seen here are tens of thousands of clones, more than 85% observed once, and the top ten hold approximately 2.2%. The specimen was peripheral blood. Receptors originate from a human donor with active COVID-19. The donor label of this sample is uncertain.

CDR3 amino acids: CASSMGQKVRTEAFF. The CDR3 region has the DNA TGTGCCAGTAGTATGGGACAGAAGGTTCGTACTGAAGCTTTCTTT. The rearrangement joins TRBV19 to TRBJ1-1, with 7 nucleotides matching TRBD1. V was clipped by 3 bases and J by 5 bases; unmatched bases: 9. The CDR3 loop spans 15 amino acids. Germline CDR1 and CDR2: LNHDA and SQIVND (reference sequence).

This clone was counted once. V and J are TRBV7-3 and TRBJ2-3; tentative D call: TRBD2 (6 bases). This CDR3 spans 16 amino acids. The V and J ends lost 3 bases and 2 bases respectively, with 15 bases between them. CDR1 is SGHTA and CDR2 is FQGTGA in the germline V gene. The CDR3 loop is CASSLGTRGDTDTQYF. CDR3 DNA sequence: TGTGCCAGCAGCTTGGGAACCCGCGGGGACACAGATACGCAGTATTTT.

The rearrangement joins TRBV13 to TRBJ2-7; TRBD1 matches at 9 bases. J was trimmed by 3 bases and V by 5 bases; bases with no gene match: 11. Looked up from germline, CDR1 is PRHDT and CDR2 is FYEKMQ (reference sequence). The CDR3 sequence is 16 residues long. The CDR3 DNA sequence: TGTGCCAGCAGCCAGGGGAGGACAGGGGTTATCTACGAGCAGTACTTC. It is translated as CASSQGRTGVIYEQYF. The full variable domain, in which reference TRBV13 and TRBJ2-7 provide the parts outside the CDR3, is AAGVIQSPRHLIKEKRETATLKCYPIPRHDTVYWYQQGPGQDPQFLISFYEKMQSDKGSIPDRFSAQQFSDYHSELNMSSLELGDSALYFCASSQGRTGVIYEQYFGPGTRLTVT.

Written as DNA, the CDR3 is TGTGCCACCCGGGGACAGGGGTCTTCTACTAACTATGGCTACACCTTC. Translating it yields CATRGQGSSTNYGYTF. The V call is TRBV19, the J call TRBJ1-2; TRBD1 matches 10 bases. The CDR3 length is 16 residues. J was trimmed by 0 bases and V by 10 bases; bases with no gene match: 11. Germline V CDR1 and CDR2: LNHDA, SQIVND (reference sequence).

This clone was found once. The chain combines TRBV6-5 with TRBJ1-1; perhaps TRBD1 as D (6 bases). V lost 0 bases to trimming and J lost 3 bases, with 14 bases between them. CDR1 is MNHEY and CDR2 is SVGAGI in the germline V gene. The CDR3 loop spans 16 amino acids. Here the CDR3 reads CASSYSRGASYTEAFF. The CDR3 DNA sequence: TGTGCCAGCAGTTACTCGCGGGGGGCCAGCTACACTGAAGCTTTCTTT.

This chain uses TRBV5-1 with TRBJ1-1; 10 bases map to TRBD1. Trimming took 5 bases from V and 1 from J; bases not matched to a gene: 5. The CDR3 runs to 15 residues. From germline, CDR1 is SGHRS and CDR2 YFSETQ. The CDR3 nucleotides read TGCGCCAGCAGAGCCGGGACAGGGGCGAACACTGAAGCTTTCTTT. The encoded protein is CASRAGTGANTEAFF. Looking up the rest from reference TRBV5-1 and TRBJ1-1 gives the full variable domain: KAGVTQTPRYLIKTRGQQVTLSCSPISGHRSVSWYQQTPGQGLQFLFEYFSETQRNKGNFPGRFSGRQFSNSRSEMNVSTLELGDSALYLCASRAGTGANTEAFFGQGTRLTVV.

The chain recombines TRBV19 with TRBJ1-5, with 8 bases lining up with TRBD1. J lost 4 bases, V lost 4 bases, and 6 bases had no gene match. The CDR3 runs 15 residues. Looked up from germline, CDR1 is LNHDA and CDR2 is SQIVND (reference sequence). The CDR3 loop is CASSKDRVPNQPQHF. CDR3 DNA: TGTGCCAGTAGTAAGGACAGGGTCCCGAATCAGCCCCAGCATTTT.

The rearrangement links TRBV2 to TRBJ2-5; 9 nucleotides align to TRBD2. CDR3 length: 16 amino acids. Per germline, CDR1 SNHLY and CDR2 FYNNEI. Trimming took 3 bases from V and 2 from J; bases not matched to a gene: 7. The CDR3 loop reads CASSEGGGAGQETQYF. The CDR3, as DNA: TGTGCCAGCAGTGAGGGCGGGGGGGCTGGTCAAGAGACCCAGTACTTC.

The chain is built from TRBV5-1 and TRBJ1-3, with D hard to call. The CDR3 has 16 amino acids. Germline-derived CDR1 and CDR2 are SGHRS and YFSETQ. The V gene lost 0 bases and the J gene lost 0 bases, with 10 bases spanning the gap. As DNA, the CDR3 is TGCGCCAGCAGCTTGGAGAGCGCCAGCTCTGGAAACACCATATATTTT. Amino acids: CASSLESASSGNTIYF.

The DNA of the CDR3 is TGTGCCAGCAGCTCTGGGGACAAGCCAAGGGCCAACTATGGCTACACCTTC. Translation: CASSSGDKPRANYGYTF. The chain joins TRBV5-6 to TRBJ1-2; perhaps TRBD1 as D (6 bases). Between the trimmed V and J ends, which lost 3 bases and 2 bases, there was a span of 20 bases. In germline, CDR1 is SGHDT, CDR2 YYEEEE. This CDR3 has 17 amino acids.

This chain joins TRBV2 and TRBJ2-1, with D possibly matching TRBD1 (5 bases). The CDR3 spans 13 residues. Germline-derived CDR1 and CDR2 are SNHLY and FYNNEI. Trimming removed 7 bases from V and 0 bases from J, with 7 bases in between. The DNA of the CDR3 is TGTGCCAGCAAGGGGATCTCCTACAATGAGCAGTTCTTC. This sequence encodes CASKGISYNEQFF.

The chain has TRBV9 and TRBJ1-2; D is perhaps TRBD1 (5 bases). Per the germline V gene, CDR1 is SGDLS and CDR2 is YYNGEE. CDR3 length equals 15 residues. Trimming left V 3 bases short and J 2 bases short, with 14 bases between. CDR3 sequence: CASSEYAGGNYGYTF. As DNA, the CDR3 is TGTGCCAGCAGCGAGTATGCCGGGGGGAACTATGGCTACACCTTC.

The genes are TRBV19 and TRBJ1-5; D ambiguous. Germline CDR1 is LNHDA and CDR2 is SQIVND (reference sequence). Trimming removed 1 base at V and 5 bases at J, with 6 bases between. The CDR3 is 13 residues long. CDR3 DNA: TGTGCCAGTAGTATAGTCTCTGATCAGCCCCAGCATTTT. It yields the protein CASSIVSDQPQHF.

The V call is TRBV27, the J call TRBJ2-7, with D perhaps matching TRBD2 (6 bases). Germline V gene sequence: CDR1 MNHEY, CDR2 SMNVEV (reference sequence). V was trimmed by 3 bases and J by 6 bases, leaving 9 bases between them. The CDR3 loop spans 12 amino acids. The CDR3 DNA reads TGTGCCAGCAGTTTGGGGGGACTCGAGCAGTACTTC. This gives the protein CASSLGGLEQYF.

This sequence joins TRBV18 and TRBJ2-6; TRBD2 might be the D (5 bases). The CDR3 loop spans 14 amino acids. CDR1 is KGHSH and CDR2 is LQKENI in the germline V gene. Trimming stripped 4 bases from V and 8 bases from J, with 12 bases between. The CDR3 region has the DNA TGTGCCAGCTCACTGGGGAGAGAAACCAACGTCCTGACTTTC. Residues: CASSLGRETNVLTF.

In its sample, this clone was seen once. The genes are TRBV9 and TRBJ2-5; possible D gene TRBD2, 6 bases. The CDR3 spans 15 residues. Trimming shortened V by 0 bases and J by 3 bases, and 12 bases separated the two germline ends. The germline V gene has CDR1 SGDLS and CDR2 YYNGEE. The chain's CDR3 is CASSVGSWREETQYF. CDR3 sequence (DNA): TGTGCCAGCAGCGTAGGAAGTTGGAGGGAAGAGACCCAGTACTTC.

The chain combines TRBV11-2 with TRBJ1-4, with unresolved D. Germline CDR1 reads SGHAT; CDR2 reads FQNNGV. The CDR3 totals 13 residues. The germline V and J ends were trimmed by 5 bases and 8 bases, with 12 bases remaining between them. The CDR3 DNA is TGTGCCAGCAGCCGGGTATTTGGCGAAAAACTGTTTTTT. It specifies CASSRVFGEKLFF.

The V call is TRBV7-8, the J call TRBJ2-3; 7 bases align to TRBD1. The length of the CDR3 is 17 residues. V was clipped by 3 bases and J by 0 bases; unmatched bases: 9. The V gene's germline CDR1 is SGHVS and CDR2 FQNEAQ. The CDR3 protein is CASSFSTTGYSTDTQYF. The CDR3 DNA is TGTGCCAGCAGCTTTTCCACGACAGGGTATAGCACAGATACGCAGTATTTT.

This clone has just a few counts. This rearrangement joins TRBV7-9 to TRBJ1-4, with 7 positions matching TRBD1. The CDR3 contains 13 residues. The germline CDR1 and CDR2 sequences are SEHNR and FQNEAQ (reference sequence). V was pared by 11 bases and J by 8 bases, with 11 bases of the junction left unmatched. In DNA, the CDR3 is TGTGCCTTAAAACGGCAGGGGGAAGAAAAACTGTTTTTT. Translating gives CALKRQGEEKLFF.

The chain combines TRBV6-5 with TRBJ1-1; the match to TRBD1 covers 7 bases. The J segment lost 8 bases and the V segment lost 5 bases, leaving 11 bases of the junction unmatched. The germline V gene encodes CDR1 MNHEY and CDR2 SVGAGI. The CDR3 length is 14 residues. For the CDR3, the DNA is TGTGCCAGCAGTCCGAACGTGAGGGGGCGGGAAGCTTTCTTT. This sequence encodes CASSPNVRGREAFF.

The chain recombines TRBV10-2 with TRBJ2-1; a weak D match, TRBD1 (6 bases). Germline V gene lookup returns CDR1 WSHSY and CDR2 SAAADI. The CDR3 extends over 13 amino acids. The V and J ends lost 6 bases and 2 bases respectively, with 8 bases between them. The CDR3 DNA reads as TGCGCCAGCAGAGGGGGTCCCTACAATGAGCAGTTCTTC. Amino acid sequence: CASRGGPYNEQFF.

This clone has a single count. The chain uses TRBV5-8 and TRBJ1-1, with D uncertain. V lost 4 bases and J lost 0, with 16 bases in between. This CDR3 has 16 residues. Germline values: CDR1 SGHTS, CDR2 YDEGEE. CDR3 bases: TGTGCCAGCAGCCCTCGTCCCCAGGTAATGAACACTGAAGCTTTCTTT. Translation: CASSPRPQVMNTEAFF.

The rearrangement uses TRBV9 and TRBJ1-4, with 7 bases identical to TRBD1. J lost 7 bases, V lost 4 bases, and 7 bases had no gene match. CDR3 length equals 14 residues. Germline V gene lookup returns CDR1 SGDLS and CDR2 YYNGEE. The CDR3 DNA reads TGTGCCAGCAGCCTTACAGGGGTGGGTGAAAAACTGTTTTTT. Translating gives CASSLTGVGEKLFF.

The chain employs TRBV2 and TRBJ2-1, with TRBD2 matching over 11 bases. J gave up 6 bases and V 7 bases, and 5 bases lay outside the gene matches. The CDR3 runs 14 residues. Germline CDR1 and CDR2: SNHLY and FYNNEI. The DNA of the CDR3 is TGTGCCAGCACCCTCCTAGCGGGGGGCAATGAGCAGTTCTTC. This codes for CASTLLAGGNEQFF. The full variable domain, with the rest looked up from reference TRBV2 and TRBJ2-1, is EPEVTQTPSHQVTQMGQEVILRCVPISNHLYFYWYRQILGQKVEFLVSFYNNEISEKSEIFDDQFSVERPDGSNFTLKIRSTKLEDSAMYFCASTLLAGGNEQFFGPGTRLTVL.

The rearrangement joins TRBV5-5 to TRBJ1-2; weak D call: TRBD1 (5 bases). The V end was cut by 4 bases, the J end by 6 bases, with 25 bases between. Per the germline V gene, CDR1 is SGHKS and CDR2 is YYEKEE (reference sequence). CDR3 length: 17 amino acids. The CDR3 DNA sequence: TGTGCCAGCAGCCCTGGTATGGCGGGGCTGTTTTTAAATGGCTACACCTTC. Its translation: CASSPGMAGLFLNGYTF.

The rearrangement links TRBV24-1 to TRBJ2-4; 8 bases align to TRBD1. Germline V gene data show CDR1 as KGHDR and CDR2 as SFDVKD. The CDR3 runs to 13 residues. With V trimmed by 11 bases and J by 4 bases, 6 bases remained unmatched. CDR3 bases: TGTGCCATCTCGGACAGGGAGAAAAACATTCAGTACTTC. Translation gives CAISDREKNIQYF.